The 15 T cell receptor delta chains below come from one sample, sequenced in a study of gamma-delta chains in newborns, infants, children. TCRdb repeated clone calling on the reads with CATT. The table has more than 6,500 delta-chain clones, 1.6% seen once. Specimen: blood. Receptors were obtained from a child who was a newborn, infant or young child, either healthy, febrile or measles-vaccinated (not recorded which).

Remarks on this clone: A much larger clone lies a single base off, so this may be a read error. Other nucleotide sequences in the sample specify the same CDR3. The CDR3 DNA reads TGTGCCTGTGTCAAGGGTACTGGATGGACTGATAAACTCATCTTT. It yields the protein CACVKGTGWTDKLIF. The chain links TRDV2 to TRDJ1; TRDD3 might be the D (5 bases). The CDR3 is 15 residues long. Looked up from germline, CDR1 is GEAIGNYY and CDR2 is EKD. The V end lost 5 bases, the J end lost 5 bases, and 20 bases lay between the germline ends.

This clone was picked up a small number of times. TCRdb's protein for this DNA is that of a much larger clone and differs from the translation at residue 7, likely a read error; the protein shown is the DNA translation. The rearrangement links TRDV2 to TRDJ3; 10 bases line up with TRDD3. CDR3 length: 20 residues. Germline assignment: CDR1 GEAIGNYY and CDR2 EKD. Germline trimming cut 3 bases from V and 2 bases from J; bases unmatched to any gene: 12. The CDR3 coding sequence is TGTGCCTGTGACCCCGTACCGGGGGATACGCGACCCTGGGACACCCGACAGATGTTTTTC. It is translated as CACDPVPGDTRPWDTRQMFF.

This clone was seen a handful of times. TCRdb's protein does not match the DNA translation at residue 15; the protein provided is translated from the DNA. The chain combines TRDV1 with TRDJ1; D might be TRDD2 (5 bases). Trimming cost V 3 bases and J 9 bases, with 29 bases left between them. The germline V gene has CDR1 TSWWSYY and CDR2 QGS. The length of the CDR3 is 18 residues. The CDR3 sequence is CALGDFRLPPFFGCELIF. In DNA form, the CDR3 reads TGTGCTCTTGGGGACTTCCGCCTCCCGCCTTTCTTTGGGTGTGAACTCATCTTT.

Comments on this clone: A much larger clone is a single base away; this may be a read error. This chain links TRDV2 with TRDJ3; 8 nucleotides line up with TRDD3. The CDR3 is 21 residues long. Germline CDR1 GEAIGNYY, CDR2 EKD. CDR3 region: CACDPVLGATTRSWGTRQMFF. CDR3 DNA sequence: TGTGCCTGTGACCCGGTACTGGGGGCGACGACCCGCTCCTGGGGCACCCGACAGATGTTTTTC.

About this clone: A read error likely explains why the TCRdb protein, taken from a much larger clone, differs from this DNA's translation at residue 8; the protein shown is translated from the DNA. V and J are TRDV1 and TRDJ1; D is ambiguous. Germline lookup yields CDR1 TSWWSYY and CDR2 QGS. There are 14 residues in the CDR3. V lost 5 bases, J lost 0 bases, and 10 bases lay in between. Here the CDR3 reads CALGSTPHTDKLIF. The DNA of the CDR3 is TGTGCTCTTGGGTCTACCCCCCACACCGATAAACTCATCTTT.

J is TRDJ2 and V is TRDV1; D is perhaps TRDD3 (6 bases). V lost 3 bases and J 4 bases, leaving 42 bases between the germline ends. Germline V gene lookup returns CDR1 TSWWSYY and CDR2 QGS. This CDR3 spans 25 amino acids. The CDR3 region is CALGDRPVGYRTGPLEGRQTAQLFF. The CDR3 DNA reads as TGTGCTCTTGGGGATCGCCCGGTTGGGTACCGTACTGGGCCTTTAGAGGGACGACAGACAGCACAACTCTTCTTT.

This clone is classed as medium-sized. Other DNA sequences in the sample encode the same CDR3. This chain uses TRDV1 with TRDJ1; 12 bases match TRDD3. The trim removed 1 base at V and 3 bases at J, leaving 12 bases unmatched. The CDR3 contains 19 residues. Germline V CDR1 and CDR2: TSWWSYY, QGS. This chain's CDR3 is CALGEPSYVTGGYSDKLIF. Written as DNA, the CDR3 is TGTGCTCTTGGGGAACCTTCCTACGTTACTGGGGGATACTCCGATAAACTCATCTTT.

On this clone itself: A read error likely explains why the TCRdb protein, taken from a much larger clone, differs from this DNA's translation at residue 6; the protein shown is translated from the DNA. J is TRDJ1 and V is TRDV1; D is unresolved. The CDR3 loop spans 17 amino acids. Germline CDR1 TSWWSYY, CDR2 QGS. Trimming pared 1 base from V and 1 base from J, leaving 16 bases between. Written as DNA, the CDR3 is TGTGCTCTTGGGGAACGACACCCTAGGACGATCACCGATAAACTCATCTTT. Protein: CALGERHPRTITDKLIF.

This clone has a handful of counts. One end of the junction does not line up with germline, which may come from a read error. The chain combines TRDV2 with TRDJ2; 12 bases fit TRDD3. CDR3 length: 18 residues. Per germline, CDR1 GEAIGNYY and CDR2 EKD. CDR3 in DNA: TGTGCCTGTGACACCGGTATCTGGGGGATACGTCTGACAGCACAACCCTTCTTT. Protein sequence: CACDTGIWGIRLTAQPFF.

The sample holds a few counts of this clone. TCRdb and the translated DNA give different amino acids at residue 10; the protein presented here is the one translated from the DNA. The CDR3 DNA follows: TGTGCCTTTCCTTCCTACACTCTGGGGGGTATACAGGGGACCGATAAACTCATCTTT. This sequence encodes CAFPSYTLGGIQGTDKLIF. The chain couples TRDV3 to TRDJ1; 9 bases line up with TRDD2. The CDR3 spans 19 residues. Germline V CDR1 and CDR2: TVYSNPD, GDNSRS (reference sequence). V gave up 2 bases and J gave up 2 bases; unmatched junction bases: 21.

This clone showed up just a few times. A much larger clone lies one base from this, so it may be a read error. This specimen includes other DNA sequences encoding the same CDR3. The rearrangement links TRDV2 to TRDJ3, with 9 bases aligning to TRDD3. Germline lookup yields CDR1 GEAIGNYY and CDR2 EKD. This CDR3 is 21 amino acids long. CDR3 in amino acids: CACDTMLGDAGSSWDTRQMFF. CDR3 sequence (DNA): TGTGCCTGTGACACTATGCTGGGGGATGCCGGGAGCTCCTGGGACACTCGACAGATGTTTTTC.

With respect to this clone: This may be a read error, as it is one base from a much larger clone. The same CDR3 can be traced to other DNA sequences in this sample. The chain combines TRDV1 with TRDJ2; D perhaps matches TRDD2 (6 bases). The CDR3 runs to 16 residues. In germline, CDR1 is TSWWSYY, CDR2 QGS. CDR3 nucleotides: TGTGCACTTGGGGCTTCCTGCCCCGCTTTGACAGCACAACTCTTCTTT. Encoded protein: CALGASCPALTAQLFF.

In its sample, this clone ranks as medium-sized (0.01 to 0.1%). This sample includes further DNA sequences coding for the same CDR3. V gene TRDV2 combines with J gene TRDJ3, with 10 bases matching TRDD3. V was pared by 0 bases and J by 0 bases, with 4 bases of the junction left unmatched. Germline CDR1 and CDR2: GEAIGNYY and EKD. The CDR3 consists of 19 residues. CDR3 region: CACDTWGIPPSWDTRQMFF. The CDR3 nucleotides read TGTGCCTGTGACACCTGGGGGATACCCCCCTCCTGGGACACCCGACAGATGTTTTTC.

By its share, this clone is medium-sized. The gene calls are TRDV1 and TRDJ1, with 7 bases lining up with TRDD3. The length of the CDR3 is 19 residues. Germline trimming cut 0 bases from V and 4 bases from J; bases unmatched to any gene: 17. Germline loops: CDR1 TSWWSYY, CDR2 QGS. The CDR3 sequence: CALGELLGVLGAENDKLIF. CDR3 bases: TGTGCTCTTGGGGAACTACTAGGGGTTCTGGGGGCCGAAAACGATAAACTCATCTTT.

This clone has more than one count but fewer than ten. A much bigger clone sits one base away, suggesting this may be a read error. The identical CDR3 is also encoded by other nucleotide sequences in the sample. The chain carries TRDV2 and TRDJ3; 10 bases are shared with TRDD3. This CDR3 spans 17 amino acids. Germline CDR1 reads GEAIGNYY; CDR2 reads EKD. CDR3 protein: CACDTAGGYWDTRQMFF. The CDR3, as DNA: TGTGCCTGCGACACCGCTGGGGGATACTGGGACACCCGACAGATGTTTTTC.